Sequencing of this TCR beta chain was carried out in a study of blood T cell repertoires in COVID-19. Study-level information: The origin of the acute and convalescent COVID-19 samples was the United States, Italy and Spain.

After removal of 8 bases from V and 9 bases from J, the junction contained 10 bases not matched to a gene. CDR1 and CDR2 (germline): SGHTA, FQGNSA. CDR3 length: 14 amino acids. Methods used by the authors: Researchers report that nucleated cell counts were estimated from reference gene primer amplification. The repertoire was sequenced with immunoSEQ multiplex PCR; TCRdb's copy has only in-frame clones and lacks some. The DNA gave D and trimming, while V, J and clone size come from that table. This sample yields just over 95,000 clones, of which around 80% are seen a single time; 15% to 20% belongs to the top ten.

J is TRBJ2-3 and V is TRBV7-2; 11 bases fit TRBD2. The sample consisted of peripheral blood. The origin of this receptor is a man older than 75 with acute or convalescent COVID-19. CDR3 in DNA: TGTGCCAGCGGGTCGACTAGCGGGGTGGACACGCAGTATTTT. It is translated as CASGSTSGVDTQYF.